Below, 14 T cell receptor beta chains from the same sample are listed, as sequenced in a study of blood T cell repertoires in COVID-19. Measured with immunoSEQ multiplex PCR; TCRdb has only the in-frame clones, and not every one. The data contain under 120,000 clones, approximately 92% of them singletons. Sequencing was carried out using peripheral blood. The receptors were gathered from a woman older than 75 with acute or convalescent COVID-19.

The chain carries TRBV5-6 and TRBJ2-5; D perhaps matches TRBD1 (6 bases). The V end was cut by 0 bases, the J end by 4 bases, with 13 bases between. The CDR3 runs 15 residues. The germline V gene encodes CDR1 SGHDT and CDR2 YYEEEE. CDR3 nucleotide sequence: TGTGCCAGCAGCTTGGGGGTCAGGGGATTAGAGACCCAGTACTTC. Translating gives CASSLGVRGLETQYF.

V and J are TRBV5-8 and TRBJ2-6, with a weak D call TRBD2 (6 bases). This CDR3 contains 15 residues. The V end was cut by 1 base, the J end by 3 bases, with 8 bases between. In germline, CDR1 is SGHTS, CDR2 YDEGEE. In DNA form, the CDR3 reads TGTGCCAGCAGCTTGTGGGGGGATGGGGCCAACGTCCTGACTTTC. Translated, it gives CASSLWGDGANVLTF.

V usage is TRBV5-8 and J usage is TRBJ2-5; D is ambiguous. Trimming took 2 bases from V and 2 from J, leaving 13 bases between them. This CDR3 is 15 amino acids long. Germline loops: CDR1 SGHTS, CDR2 YDEGEE. This chain's CDR3 is CASSFPTTGQETQYF. Here the CDR3 DNA reads TGTGCCAGCAGCTTTCCTACGACGGGTCAAGAGACCCAGTACTTC.

The chain joins TRBV6-5 to TRBJ1-2, with 10 bases that match TRBD1. Germline CDR1 and CDR2: MNHEY and SVGAGI. This CDR3 has 14 amino acids. V gave up 6 bases and J gave up 6 bases; unmatched junction bases: 7. CDR3 residues: CASSRGTGVDGYTF. The CDR3 DNA follows: TGTGCCAGCAGCCGAGGGACAGGGGTCGATGGCTACACCTTC.

J is TRBJ2-7 and V is TRBV5-1, with 9 bases aligning to TRBD1. Germline loops: CDR1 SGHRS, CDR2 YFSETQ. The CDR3 runs to 15 residues. With V trimmed by 0 bases and J by 6 bases, 7 bases remained unmatched. The CDR3, as DNA: TGCGCCAGCAGCTTGGAGGGGACAGGGTTTGGCGAGCAGTACTTC. Residues: CASSLEGTGFGEQYF.

The V gene is TRBV28, the J gene TRBJ1-5; TRBD1 is a possible D gene (6 bases). Trimming left V 6 bases short and J 6 bases short, with 15 bases between. The V gene's germline CDR1 is MDHEN and CDR2 SYDVKM. The CDR3 spans 14 residues. The CDR3: CASSNYRVGQPQHF. Here the CDR3 DNA reads TGTGCCAGCAGCAACTACAGGGTCGGTCAGCCCCAGCATTTT. Full variable domain (outside the CDR3, taken from reference TRBV28 and TRBJ1-5): DVKVTQSSRYLVKRTGEKVFLECVQDMDHENMFWYRQDPGLGLRLIYFSYDVKMKEKGDIPEGYSVSREKKERFSLILESASTNQTSMYLCASSNYRVGQPQHFGDGTRLSIL.

The chain joins TRBV6-5 to TRBJ2-7, with 7 bases matching TRBD1. This CDR3 spans 15 amino acids. CDR1 and CDR2 (germline): MNHEY, SVGAGI. V gave up 0 bases and J gave up 0 bases; unmatched junction bases: 2. CDR3 amino acids: CASSYSTGFSYEQYF. CDR3 nucleotides: TGTGCCAGCAGTTACTCGACAGGGTTCTCCTACGAGCAGTACTTC.

The rearrangement joins TRBV11-2 to TRBJ1-2, with 9 positions matching TRBD1. Looked up from germline, CDR1 is SGHAT and CDR2 is FQNNGV. The CDR3 spans 15 residues. The V segment lost 0 bases and the J segment 8 bases; nucleotides outside the gene matches: 7. CDR3 DNA sequence: TGTGCCAGCAGCTTAGAAGACAGGGGGGGAAGCGGCTACACCTTC. Amino acids: CASSLEDRGGSGYTF.

This chain uses TRBV7-2 with TRBJ2-7, with 7 bases identical to TRBD1. Trimming removed 5 bases from V and 0 bases from J; junction bases left unmatched: 10. CDR3 length equals 16 residues. Germline-derived CDR1 and CDR2 are SGHTA and FQGNSA. The DNA for the CDR3 is TGTGCCAGCAGCCCCTGGACAGGCGGAAGCTCCTACGAGCAGTACTTC. Encoded protein: CASSPWTGGSSYEQYF.

J is TRBJ1-4 and V is TRBV24-1; D perhaps matches TRBD1 (5 bases). V lost 5 bases, J lost 7 bases, and 16 bases lay in between. The CDR3 runs 15 residues. Germline V gene lookup returns CDR1 KGHDR and CDR2 SFDVKD. Here the CDR3 reads CATSAAGGIGEKLFF. The CDR3 coding sequence is TGTGCCACCAGTGCCGCGGGGGGAATTGGTGAAAAACTGTTTTTT.

The V and J genes are TRBV7-8 and TRBJ2-7, with a possible D match to TRBD2 (5 bases). This CDR3 is 15 amino acids long. Looked up from germline, CDR1 is SGHVS and CDR2 is FQNEAQ. Trimming left V 3 bases short and J 3 bases short, with 15 bases between. CDR3 in amino acids: CASSFARANIYEQYF. CDR3 DNA sequence: TGTGCCAGCAGCTTTGCGAGGGCCAACATCTACGAGCAGTACTTC. The full variable domain, with the rest looked up from reference TRBV7-8 and TRBJ2-7, is GAGVSQSPRYKVAKRGQDVALRCDPISGHVSLFWYQQALGQGPEFLTYFQNEAQLDKSGLPSDRFFAERPEGSVSTLKIQRTQQEDSAVYLCASSFARANIYEQYFGPGTRLTVT.

The chain is built from TRBV4-2 and TRBJ2-1; TRBD2 is a possible D gene (7 bases). Germline loops: CDR1 LGHNA, CDR2 YNFKEQ. The CDR3 is made up of 17 amino acids. Trimming stripped 0 bases from V and 1 base from J, with 13 bases between. CDR3 protein: CASSQEGRGASYNEQFF. The CDR3 bases are TGTGCCAGCAGCCAAGAGGGGAGGGGGGCATCCTACAATGAGCAGTTCTTC.

The chain is built from TRBV5-1 and TRBJ2-2, with 7 positions matching TRBD1. With 0 bases clipped from V and 7 bases from J, the junction kept 9 bases outside the gene matches. This CDR3 spans 16 amino acids. Germline V gene lookup returns CDR1 SGHRS and CDR2 YFSETQ. CDR3 sequence (DNA): TGCGCCAGCAGCTTGGAGAACAGGGGAATTCACGGGGAGCTGTTTTTT. Encoded protein: CASSLENRGIHGELFF.

This clone has only one observation. The chain joins TRBV5-1 to TRBJ2-2; D is undetermined. The CDR3 consists of 16 residues. V was trimmed by 0 bases and J by 2 bases, leaving 11 bases between them. Germline assignment: CDR1 SGHRS and CDR2 YFSETQ. CDR3: CASSLAVSGNTGELFF. In nucleotides, the CDR3 is TGCGCCAGCAGCTTGGCCGTCTCAGGAAACACCGGGGAGCTGTTTTTT.